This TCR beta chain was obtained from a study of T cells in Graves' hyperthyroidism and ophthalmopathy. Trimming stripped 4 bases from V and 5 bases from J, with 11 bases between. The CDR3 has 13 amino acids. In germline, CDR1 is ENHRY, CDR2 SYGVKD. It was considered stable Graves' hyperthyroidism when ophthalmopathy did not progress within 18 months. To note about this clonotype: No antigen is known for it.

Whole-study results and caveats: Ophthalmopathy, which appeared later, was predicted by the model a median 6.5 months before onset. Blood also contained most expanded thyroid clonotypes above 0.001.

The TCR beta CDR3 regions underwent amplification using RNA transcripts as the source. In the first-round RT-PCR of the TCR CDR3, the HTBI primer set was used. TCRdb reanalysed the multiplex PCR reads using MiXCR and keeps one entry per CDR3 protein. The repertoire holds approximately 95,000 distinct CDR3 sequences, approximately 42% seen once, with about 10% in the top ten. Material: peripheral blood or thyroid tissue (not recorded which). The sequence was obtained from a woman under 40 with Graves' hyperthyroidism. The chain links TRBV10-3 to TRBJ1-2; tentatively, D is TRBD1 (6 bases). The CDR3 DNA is TGTGCCATCAGTGTCAGGGGAGAGTATGGCTACACCTTC. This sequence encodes CAISVRGEYGYTF.